This T cell receptor (beta chain) was sequenced for a study of blood T cell repertoires in COVID-19. What the recovered Cohort 3 donors had was two negative PCRs, clearance, or symptom resolution. TCRdb keeps only in-frame clones here, not all; method: immunoSEQ multiplex PCR. Among more than 200,000 clones listed, approximately 90% were seen once. Sample: PBMCs or T cells enriched from blood (not recorded which). The clonotype was recovered from a woman between 18 and 29 years old who had recovered from COVID-19.

The CDR3 DNA reads as TGTGCCAGCAGCCAACATGCAGGGGGCCCTAACTATGGCTACACCTTC. Translating it yields CASSQHAGGPNYGYTF. The chain couples TRBV4-2 to TRBJ1-2; TRBD1 agrees at 8 bases. Germline V gene sequence: CDR1 LGHNA, CDR2 YNFKEQ. This CDR3 is 16 amino acids long. V was clipped by 2 bases and J by 0 bases; unmatched bases: 5.